These 24 T cell receptor beta chains share one sample of origin, sequenced in a study of cytomegalovirus exposure and HLA in healthy donors. PCR used 60 Vbeta primers and 13 Jbeta primers. Some clones are missing from TCRdb's copy, which holds only in-frame ones; the method was immunoSEQ multiplex PCR. The sample records 100,000 or so clones, roughly 79% being singletons. What was sequenced was PBMCs. The receptors were sampled from a man aged 40-49 years in good health and CMV-seronegative.

The chain joins TRBV6-6 to TRBJ1-2, with a possible D match to TRBD1 (6 bases). This CDR3 is 11 amino acids long. Germline-derived CDR1 and CDR2 are MNHNY and SVGAGI (reference sequence). V lost 5 bases and J lost 8, with 9 bases in between. The DNA for the CDR3 is TGTGCCAGCAGTGAACAGGGAGGCTACACCTTC. This encodes CASSEQGGYTF.

This rearrangement joins TRBV28 to TRBJ2-2; 8 nucleotides match TRBD2. This CDR3 has 16 residues. Trimming removed 6 bases from V and 4 bases from J; junction bases left unmatched: 10. Germline values: CDR1 MDHEN, CDR2 SYDVKM. CDR3 bases: TGTGCCAGCAGACGCGGGGGCGGGGGGAGCACCGGGGAGCTGTTTTTT. It codes for CASRRGGGGSTGELFF.

The J gene is TRBJ1-4, the V gene TRBV6-5, with D unclear. The CDR3 is 16 amino acids. Germline V gene lookup returns CDR1 MNHEY and CDR2 SVGAGI. Trimming took 0 bases from V and 8 from J, leaving 16 bases between them. The CDR3 spells CASSYSNEGIGEKLFF. The CDR3 nucleotides read TGTGCCAGCAGTTACTCGAACGAGGGAATCGGCGAAAAACTGTTTTTT.

This chain joins TRBV7-2 and TRBJ1-2; D is perhaps TRBD1 (6 bases). The CDR3 is made up of 15 amino acids. Deletions cut 5 bases from V and 5 bases from J, with 18 bases between. The germline V gene encodes CDR1 SGHTA and CDR2 FQGNSA. The CDR3 is CASSPGGQGRYGYTF. Here the CDR3 DNA reads TGTGCCAGCAGCCCCGGGGGGCAGGGAAGATATGGCTACACCTTC.

This clone has only a few counts. CDR3 bases: TGTGCCAGCAGTATCCCTTCCGGACAGATTTTGGATACGCAGTATTTT. Translated: CASSIPSGQILDTQYF. The rearrangement links TRBV28 to TRBJ2-3; a weak D match, TRBD1 (6 bases). The germline V and J ends were trimmed by 5 bases and 6 bases, with 21 bases remaining between them. The CDR3 is 16 residues long. Looked up from germline, CDR1 is MDHEN and CDR2 is SYDVKM.

This clone turned up a few times. The gene calls are TRBV19 and TRBJ2-7; TRBD1 aligns across 8 bases. This CDR3 has 16 amino acids. Germline V gene sequence: CDR1 LNHDA, CDR2 SQIVND (reference sequence). Unmatched junction bases numbered 17, after V lost 7 bases and J lost 6 bases. DNA for the CDR3: TGTGCCAGTACGCTAGCGACAGGGGCCTTTTTTATCGAGCAGTACGTC. This translates into CASTLATGAFFIEQYV.

V usage is TRBV27 and J usage is TRBJ1-1, with 7 positions matching TRBD1. Trimming took 3 bases from V and 6 from J; bases not matched to a gene: 13. There are 16 residues in the CDR3. Germline CDR1 MNHEY, CDR2 SMNVEV (reference sequence). DNA for the CDR3: TGTGCCAGCAGTTTTTCCGTAAAAACCGGGACAGCTGAAGCTTTCTTT. It specifies CASSFSVKTGTAEAFF.

V and J are TRBV5-1 and TRBJ2-2; 8 bases are shared with TRBD1. There are 16 residues in the CDR3. V was pared by 4 bases and J by 4 bases, with 9 bases of the junction left unmatched. Germline CDR1 and CDR2: SGHRS and YFSETQ. CDR3 sequence reads: CASSPGTGTTTGELFF. The CDR3 DNA is TGCGCCAGCAGCCCCGGGACAGGCACGACCACCGGGGAGCTGTTTTTT.

The chain uses TRBV7-8 and TRBJ1-2, with 9 bases identical to TRBD1. The CDR3 loop spans 15 amino acids. V trimming: 5 bases; J trimming: 3 bases; junction bases outside the gene matches: 7. Germline values: CDR1 SGHVS, CDR2 FQNEAQ. The CDR3: CASSTRTGVYYGYTF. CDR3 sequence (DNA): TGTGCCAGCAGCACCCGGACAGGGGTGTACTATGGCTACACCTTC.

The chain joins TRBV5-1 to TRBJ1-1; D might be TRBD1 (5 bases). Trimming left V 2 bases short and J 0 bases short, with 8 bases between. Germline V gene lookup returns CDR1 SGHRS and CDR2 YFSETQ. CDR3 length: 14 residues. CDR3 sequence (DNA): TGCGCCAGCAGCTTCTCGACAGTGAACACTGAAGCTTTCTTT. Translating gives CASSFSTVNTEAFF.

In this sample, this clone turned up once. The chain joins TRBV5-6 to TRBJ2-2; tentative D call: TRBD1 (5 bases). This CDR3 is built from 17 residues. Per the germline V gene, CDR1 is SGHDT and CDR2 is YYEEEE. Trimming stripped 4 bases from V and 3 bases from J, with 19 bases between. The CDR3 coding sequence is TGTGCCAGCAGCCTTCTGGCAGGGAAGGGCGACACCGGGGAGCTGTTTTTT. It codes for CASSLLAGKGDTGELFF. Using reference TRBV5-6 and TRBJ2-2 for the parts outside the CDR3, the full variable domain is DAGVTQSPTHLIKTRGQQVTLRCSPKSGHDTVSWYQQALGQGPQFIFQYYEEEERQRGNFPDRFSGHQFPNYSSELNVNALLLGDSALYLCASSLLAGKGDTGELFFGEGSRLTVL.

The chain combines TRBV9 with TRBJ2-2, with 7 bases identical to TRBD1. This CDR3 spans 15 amino acids. CDR1 is SGDLS, CDR2 YYNGEE, per germline. After removal of 4 bases from V and 8 bases from J, the junction contained 11 bases not matched to a gene. The CDR3 region has the DNA TGTGCCAGCAGCACATGGACAGGCCGCGGAGGGGAGCTGTTTTTT. The encoded protein is CASSTWTGRGGELFF. The whole variable domain, filled in from reference TRBV9 and TRBJ2-2, reads DSGVTQTPKHLITATGQRVTLRCSPRSGDLSVYWYQQSLDQGLQFLIQYYNGEERAKGNILERFSAQQFPDLHSELNLSSLELGDSALYFCASSTWTGRGGELFFGEGSRLTVL.

This chain links TRBV28 with TRBJ1-5, with D unclear. Looked up from germline, CDR1 is MDHEN and CDR2 is SYDVKM. The CDR3 spans 12 residues. Trimming pared 8 bases from V and 4 bases from J, leaving 9 bases between. This CDR3 is CASGPLNQPQHF. The DNA for the CDR3 is TGTGCCAGCGGGCCCTTGAATCAGCCCCAGCATTTT.

A remark on this clone: Its ends do not fully match the called genes, so a read error is possible. The chain uses TRBV14 and TRBJ2-1; tentatively, D is TRBD1 (5 bases). The CDR3 runs to 13 residues. Germline CDR1 SGHDN, CDR2 FVKESK. CDR3 in amino acids: CASSQGFRQRIIF. DNA of the CDR3: TGTGCCAGCAGCCAAGGGTTCCGACAGCGAATTATCTTC. The full variable domain, with the rest looked up from reference TRBV14 and TRBJ2-1, is EAGVTQFPSHSVIEKGQTVTLRCDPISGHDNLYWYRRVMGKEIKFLLHFVKESKQDESGMPNNRFLAERTGGTYSTLKVQPAELEDSGVYFCASSQGFRQRIIFGPGTRLTVL.

The chain is built from TRBV6-4 and TRBJ2-3, with 10 nucleotides matching TRBD2. In germline, CDR1 is MRHNA, CDR2 SNTAGT. This CDR3 has 16 residues. V lost 0 bases to trimming and J lost 3 bases; unmatched junction nucleotides: 3. The CDR3 sequence is CASSDSTLAGTDTQYF. DNA for the CDR3: TGTGCCAGCAGTGACTCGACACTAGCGGGAACAGATACGCAGTATTTT.

The chain carries TRBV30 and TRBJ1-1, with 7 bases identical to TRBD1. CDR1 and CDR2 (germline): GTSNPN, SVGIG (reference sequence). The J segment lost 7 bases and the V segment lost 3 bases, leaving 2 bases of the junction unmatched. CDR3 length equals 11 residues. CDR3 DNA: TGTGCCTGGAGCCCAGGGGGTGAAGCTTTCTTT. Protein product: CAWSPGGEAFF.

The V gene is TRBV9, the J gene TRBJ1-3, with TRBD1 matching over 8 bases. J lost 2 bases, V lost 4 bases, and 8 bases had no gene match. The CDR3 totals 16 residues. Germline-derived CDR1 and CDR2 are SGDLS and YYNGEE. CDR3 sequence (DNA): TGTGCCAGCAGCCCGAGACAGGGGTGGACTGGAAACACCATATATTTT. This encodes CASSPRQGWTGNTIYF. Combining the CDR3 with reference TRBV9 and TRBJ1-3 gives the whole variable domain DSGVTQTPKHLITATGQRVTLRCSPRSGDLSVYWYQQSLDQGLQFLIQYYNGEERAKGNILERFSAQQFPDLHSELNLSSLELGDSALYFCASSPRQGWTGNTIYFGEGSWLTVV.

The V and J genes are TRBV7-2 and TRBJ1-5, with TRBD1 as a possible D gene (5 bases). The CDR3 runs to 14 residues. V dropped 1 base and J dropped 6 bases, with 10 bases sitting between them. Germline V gene lookup returns CDR1 SGHTA and CDR2 FQGNSA. The CDR3 DNA reads as TGTGCCAGCAGCTTAGGTGAAGGGGCTCAGCCCCAGCATTTT. Its translation: CASSLGEGAQPQHF.

The V gene is TRBV7-9, the J gene TRBJ1-4; D is perhaps TRBD1 (5 bases). Germline lookup yields CDR1 SEHNR and CDR2 FQNEAQ (reference sequence). The V and J ends lost 3 bases and 7 bases respectively, with 12 bases between them. CDR3 length: 14 residues. CDR3 protein: CASSFGAGFEKLFF. The CDR3 nucleotides read TGTGCCAGCAGCTTTGGGGCAGGGTTTGAAAAACTGTTTTTT.

The chain is built from TRBV7-8 and TRBJ2-1; tentative D call: TRBD2 (7 bases). CDR1 and CDR2 from the germline V gene are SGHVS and FQNEAQ. Trimming removed 6 bases from V and 3 bases from J, with 12 bases in between. CDR3 length: 14 residues. The CDR3 protein is CASRSGGYYNEQFF. DNA of the CDR3: TGTGCCAGCAGATCGGGGGGCTACTACAATGAGCAGTTCTTC.

The gene calls are TRBV4-3 and TRBJ2-6, with a possible D match to TRBD1 (5 bases). This CDR3 has 16 amino acids. Deletions cut 0 bases from V and 0 bases from J, with 6 bases between. CDR1 is LGHNA and CDR2 is YSLEER in the germline V gene. For the CDR3, the DNA is TGCGCCAGCAGCCAAGATGACAGCTCTGGGGCCAACGTCCTGACTTTC. Translation: CASSQDDSSGANVLTF.

The J gene is TRBJ2-3, the V gene TRBV7-8; 7 bases line up with TRBD1. CDR1 is SGHVS, CDR2 FQNEAQ, per germline. The length of the CDR3 is 15 residues. The junction had 7 bases not matched to a gene; V was cut back by 5 bases and J by 2 bases. In DNA, the CDR3 is TGTGCCAGCAGCCCACCGGGACAGCACACAGATACGCAGTATTTT. Encoded protein: CASSPPGQHTDTQYF.

The chain couples TRBV7-9 to TRBJ1-5; D perhaps matches TRBD1 (6 bases). V lost 5 bases, J lost 3 bases, and 17 bases lay in between. This CDR3 spans 16 amino acids. Germline V gives CDR1 SEHNR, CDR2 FQNEAQ (reference sequence). CDR3 residues: CASSGGAGAPNQPQHF. CDR3 DNA: TGTGCCAGCAGCGGGGGGGCAGGGGCGCCCAATCAGCCCCAGCATTTT.

This clone was seen more than once but under ten times. The genes are TRBV6-1 and TRBJ2-1, with 11 nucleotides matching TRBD2. The length of the CDR3 is 16 residues. J was trimmed by 6 bases and V by 2 bases; bases with no gene match: 6. The germline gives CDR1 MNHNS, CDR2 SASEGT. CDR3 amino acids: CASSERPSGGPNEQFF. CDR3 in DNA: TGTGCCAGCAGTGAACGGCCTAGCGGGGGGCCCAATGAGCAGTTCTTC.